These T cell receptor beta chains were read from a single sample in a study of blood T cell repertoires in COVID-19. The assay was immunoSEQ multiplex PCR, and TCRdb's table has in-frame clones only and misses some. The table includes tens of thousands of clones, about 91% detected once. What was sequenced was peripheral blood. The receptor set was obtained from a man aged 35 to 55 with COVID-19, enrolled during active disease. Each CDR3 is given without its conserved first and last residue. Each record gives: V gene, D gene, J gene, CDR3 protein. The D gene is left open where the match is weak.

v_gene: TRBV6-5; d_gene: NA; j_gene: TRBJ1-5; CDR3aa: ASSYSYSGNQPQH
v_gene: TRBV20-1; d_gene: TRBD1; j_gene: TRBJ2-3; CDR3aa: SASWTGGVYTQY
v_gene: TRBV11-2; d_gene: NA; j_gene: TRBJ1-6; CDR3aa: ASSLNSVGQSNSPLH
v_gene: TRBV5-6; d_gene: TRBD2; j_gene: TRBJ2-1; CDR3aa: ASSSLTGGSYNEQF
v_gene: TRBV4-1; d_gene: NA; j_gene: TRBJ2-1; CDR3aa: ASSQVLTTGSSYNEQF
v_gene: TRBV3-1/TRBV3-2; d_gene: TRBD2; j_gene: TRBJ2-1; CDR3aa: ASSQGTSGTYNEQF
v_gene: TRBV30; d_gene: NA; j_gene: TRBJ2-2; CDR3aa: ACRKGVSDTGELF
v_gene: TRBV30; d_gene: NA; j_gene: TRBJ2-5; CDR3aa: AWSPGGVEETQY
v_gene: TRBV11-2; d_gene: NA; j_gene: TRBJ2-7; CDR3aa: ASSSQGYEQY
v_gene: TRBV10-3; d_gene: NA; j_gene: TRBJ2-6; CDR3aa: AISEGASGANVLT
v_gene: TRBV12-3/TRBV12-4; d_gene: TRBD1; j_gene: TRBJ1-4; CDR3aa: ASRKTGEKLF
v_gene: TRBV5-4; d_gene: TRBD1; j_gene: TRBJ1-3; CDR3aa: ASSLAGGGNTIY
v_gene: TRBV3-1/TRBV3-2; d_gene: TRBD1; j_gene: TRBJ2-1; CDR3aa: ASTRVGGQGFHEQF
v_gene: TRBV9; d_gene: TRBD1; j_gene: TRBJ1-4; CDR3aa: ASSPPRGGTGGNEKLF
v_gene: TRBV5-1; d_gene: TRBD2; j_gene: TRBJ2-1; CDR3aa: ASSLFLAGENEQF
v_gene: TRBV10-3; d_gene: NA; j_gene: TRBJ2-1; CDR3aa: AISESAPGGEQF
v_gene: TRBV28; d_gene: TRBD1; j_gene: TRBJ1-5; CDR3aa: ASSLGQGAGNQPQH
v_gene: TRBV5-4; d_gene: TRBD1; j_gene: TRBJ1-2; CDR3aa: ASSLEIGTGVGYT
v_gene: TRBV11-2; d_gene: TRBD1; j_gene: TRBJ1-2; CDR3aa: ASSLDTGGLYGYT
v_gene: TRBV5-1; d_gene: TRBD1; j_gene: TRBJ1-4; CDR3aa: ASSLTGVNEKLF
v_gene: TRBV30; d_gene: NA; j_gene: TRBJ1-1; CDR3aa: AWSMGGTEAF
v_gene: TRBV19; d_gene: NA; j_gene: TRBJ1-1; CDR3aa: ASSIDRGGWAF
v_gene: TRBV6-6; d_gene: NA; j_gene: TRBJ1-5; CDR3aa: ATVGARTGNQPQH
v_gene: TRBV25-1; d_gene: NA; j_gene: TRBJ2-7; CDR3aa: ASSGLYEQY
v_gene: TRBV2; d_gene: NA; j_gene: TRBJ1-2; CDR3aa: ASSYIYGYT
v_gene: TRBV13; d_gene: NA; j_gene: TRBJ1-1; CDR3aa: ASSLAENTEAF
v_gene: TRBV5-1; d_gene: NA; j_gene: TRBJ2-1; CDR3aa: ASAPSGLSSYNEQF
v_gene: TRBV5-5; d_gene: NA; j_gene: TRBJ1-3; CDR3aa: ASSSLPESNTIY
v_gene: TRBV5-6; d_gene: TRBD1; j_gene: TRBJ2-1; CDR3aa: ASSFGFGQGYNEQF
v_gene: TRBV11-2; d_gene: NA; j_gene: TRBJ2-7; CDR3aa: ASSLDHGGEQY
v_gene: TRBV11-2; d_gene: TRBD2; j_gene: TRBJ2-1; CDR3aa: ASSLLRGGPYNEQF
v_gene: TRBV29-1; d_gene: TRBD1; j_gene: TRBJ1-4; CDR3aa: SVVVGGDEKLF
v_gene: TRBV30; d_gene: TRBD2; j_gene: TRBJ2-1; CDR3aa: AWSVTRGGGNEQF
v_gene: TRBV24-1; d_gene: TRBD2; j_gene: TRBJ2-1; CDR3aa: ATSDLLAGGLNEQF
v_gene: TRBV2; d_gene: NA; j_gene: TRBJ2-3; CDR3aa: ASRESLDTQY
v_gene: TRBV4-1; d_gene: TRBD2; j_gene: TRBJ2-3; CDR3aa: ASSQSGAYNTDTQY
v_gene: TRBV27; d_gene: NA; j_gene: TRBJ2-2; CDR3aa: ASSLQYTGELF
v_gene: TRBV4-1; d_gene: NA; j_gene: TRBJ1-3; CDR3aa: ASSQPILSGNTIY
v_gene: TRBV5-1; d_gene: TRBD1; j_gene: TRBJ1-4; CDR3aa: ASSEGQINEKLF
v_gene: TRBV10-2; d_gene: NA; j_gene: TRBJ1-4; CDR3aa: ASSGGVGEKLF
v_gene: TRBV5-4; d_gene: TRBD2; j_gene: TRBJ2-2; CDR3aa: ASSREEPGELF
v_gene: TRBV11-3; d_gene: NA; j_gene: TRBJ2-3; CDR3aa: ASSLGSGDTQY
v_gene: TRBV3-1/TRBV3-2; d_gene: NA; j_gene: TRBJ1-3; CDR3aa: ASSQMRGLGNTIY
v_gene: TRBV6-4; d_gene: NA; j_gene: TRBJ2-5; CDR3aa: ASSVSSGETQY
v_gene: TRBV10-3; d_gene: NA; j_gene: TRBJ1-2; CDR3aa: AIRPSILQGGYT
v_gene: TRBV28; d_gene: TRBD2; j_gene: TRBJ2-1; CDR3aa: ASSPGLAGGDEQF
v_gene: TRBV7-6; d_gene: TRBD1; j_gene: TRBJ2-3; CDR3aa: ASSLAVPGQVY
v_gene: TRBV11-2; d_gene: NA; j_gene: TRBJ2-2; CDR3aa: ASTFAGSGDTGELF
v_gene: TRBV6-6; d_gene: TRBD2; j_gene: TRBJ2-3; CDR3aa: ASSLAGGLDTQY